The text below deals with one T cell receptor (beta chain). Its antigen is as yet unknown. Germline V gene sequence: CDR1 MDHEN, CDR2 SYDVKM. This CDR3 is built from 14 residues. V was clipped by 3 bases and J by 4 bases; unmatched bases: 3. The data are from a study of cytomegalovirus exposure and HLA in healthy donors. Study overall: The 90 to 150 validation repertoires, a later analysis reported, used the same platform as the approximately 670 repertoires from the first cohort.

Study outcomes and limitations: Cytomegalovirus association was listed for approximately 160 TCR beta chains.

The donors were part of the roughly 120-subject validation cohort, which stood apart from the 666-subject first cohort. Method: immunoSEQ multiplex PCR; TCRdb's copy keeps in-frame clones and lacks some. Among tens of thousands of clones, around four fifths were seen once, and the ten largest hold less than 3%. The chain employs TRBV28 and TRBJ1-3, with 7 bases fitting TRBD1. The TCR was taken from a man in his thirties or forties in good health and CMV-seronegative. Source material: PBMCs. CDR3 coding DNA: TGTGCCAGCAGTTTCCGGGACAGAGGAAACACCATATATTTT. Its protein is CASSFRDRGNTIYF.